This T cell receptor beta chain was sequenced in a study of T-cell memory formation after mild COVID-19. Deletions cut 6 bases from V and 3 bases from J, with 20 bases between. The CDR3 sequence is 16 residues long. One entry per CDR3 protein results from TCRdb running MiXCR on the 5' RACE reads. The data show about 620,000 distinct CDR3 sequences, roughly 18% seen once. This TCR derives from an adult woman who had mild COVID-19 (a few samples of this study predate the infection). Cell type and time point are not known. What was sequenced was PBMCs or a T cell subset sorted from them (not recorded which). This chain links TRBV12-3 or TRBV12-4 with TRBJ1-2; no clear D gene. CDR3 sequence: CASSPTLQAAYYGYTF. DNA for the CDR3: TGTGCCAGCAGCCCTACCCTCCAGGCTGCATACTATGGCTACACCTTC.